This entry concerns a single T cell receptor (beta chain). Sequencing relied on immunoSEQ assay v3.0, run at survey level. Produced via immunoSEQ multiplex PCR; TCRdb's table is partial and in-frame only. This sample has 35,000 to 40,000 clones; approximately 83% occur once, and the top ten carry over 9.5%. There was at least one pre-ART PBMC sample for each donor, plus at least two post-ART PBMC samples. The data derive from a study of long-term antiretroviral therapy in people with HIV. The CDR3 has 15 amino acids. The germline V gene has CDR1 SEHNR and CDR2 FQNEAQ (reference sequence). V lost 5 bases and J lost 1; bases outside the gene matches: 3.

The sequence derives from a young man with HIV. Here the sequenced sample was unsorted PBMCs, taken 2.2 years after starting antiretroviral therapy. The V gene is TRBV7-9, the J gene TRBJ2-3, with 10 nucleotides matching TRBD2. The DNA of the CDR3 is TGTGCCAGCAGCCCCGGGACTAGCGGCACAGATACGCAGTATTTT. Residues: CASSPGTSGTDTQYF.